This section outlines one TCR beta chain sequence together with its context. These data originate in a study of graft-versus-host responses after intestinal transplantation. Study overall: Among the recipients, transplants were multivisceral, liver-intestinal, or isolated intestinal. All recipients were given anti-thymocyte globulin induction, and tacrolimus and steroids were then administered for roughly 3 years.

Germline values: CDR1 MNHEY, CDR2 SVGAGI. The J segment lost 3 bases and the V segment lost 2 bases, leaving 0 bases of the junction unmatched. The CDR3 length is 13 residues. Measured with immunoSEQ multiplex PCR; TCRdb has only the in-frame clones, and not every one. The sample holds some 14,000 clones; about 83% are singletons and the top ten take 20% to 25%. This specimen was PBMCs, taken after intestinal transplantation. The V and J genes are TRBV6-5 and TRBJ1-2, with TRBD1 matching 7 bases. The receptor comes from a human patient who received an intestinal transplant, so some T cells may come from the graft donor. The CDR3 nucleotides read TGTGCCAGCAGTTACGACAGGGACTATGGCTACACCTTC. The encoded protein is CASSYDRDYGYTF.